These 28 T cell receptor beta chains share one sample of origin, sequenced in a study of cytomegalovirus exposure and HLA in healthy donors. PCR employed 60 Vbeta and 13 Jbeta primers. Data came from immunoSEQ multiplex PCR; TCRdb stores just in-frame clones and leaves some out. The sample contains 100,000 to 150,000 clones, 74% of which appear only once. The source material was PBMCs. The source of these receptors is a male donor in good health and CMV-seronegative.

The V call is TRBV7-9, the J call TRBJ2-1; 16 nucleotides match TRBD2. V was clipped by 11 bases and J by 0 bases; unmatched bases: 7. The CDR3 runs 17 residues. Germline CDR1 and CDR2: SEHNR and FQNEAQ (reference sequence). CDR3 in DNA: TGTGCCCCCGGGGGACTAGCGGGGGGGAGCTCCTACAATGAGCAGTTCTTC. It translates to CAPGGLAGGSSYNEQFF.

CDR3 amino acids: CASSATNPVTGIYGYTF. CDR3 nucleotide sequence: TGTGCCAGCAGTGCAACGAATCCGGTTACAGGAATCTATGGCTACACCTTC. This chain connects TRBV27 to TRBJ1-2; D is perhaps TRBD1 (5 bases). Germline V gene lookup returns CDR1 MNHEY and CDR2 SMNVEV (reference sequence). CDR3 size: 17 residues. Trimming removed 5 bases from V and 4 bases from J, with 23 bases in between.

For this clone: At the DNA level, this CDR3 is encoded by other sequences in the same sample as well. The chain combines TRBV7-8 with TRBJ2-7; 9 bases line up with TRBD2. Germline V gene lookup returns CDR1 SGHVS and CDR2 FQNEAQ. The CDR3 totals 16 residues. V lost 4 bases and J lost 2; bases outside the gene matches: 9. The CDR3 loop is CASSYLAGPQAYEQYF. The DNA of the CDR3 is TGTGCCAGCAGCTATCTAGCGGGACCCCAGGCCTACGAGCAGTACTTC.

This chain joins TRBV7-2 and TRBJ2-7; D is undetermined. With 1 base removed from V and 5 bases from J, the gap between germline ends came to 12 bases. Germline CDR1 is SGHTA and CDR2 is FQGNSA. CDR3 length equals 14 residues. Written as DNA, the CDR3 is TGTGCCAGCAGCTTAGAGTTGAGTCGGGACGAGCAGTACTTC. Its translation: CASSLELSRDEQYF.

The chain is built from TRBV28 and TRBJ2-5; D perhaps matches TRBD1 (6 bases). The J call may be wrong; the DNA end is better matched by TRBJ2-7. This CDR3 spans 17 amino acids. The germline V gene encodes CDR1 MDHEN and CDR2 SYDVKM. The CDR3 sequence is CASTPAGVPRSSYEQYF. In DNA form, the CDR3 reads TGTGCCAGCACCCCGGCAGGGGTCCCCCGAAGCTCCTACGAGCAGTACTTC.

V is TRBV18 and J is TRBJ2-7, with 10 nucleotides matching TRBD1. The length of the CDR3 is 15 residues. V shed 3 bases and J 3 bases; nucleotides not matched to a gene: 5. Germline-derived CDR1 and CDR2 are KGHSH and LQKENI. Here the CDR3 DNA reads TGTGCCAGCTCACCTACCGGGACAGGGGTCTACGAGCAGTACTTC. It encodes CASSPTGTGVYEQYF.

The J gene is TRBJ2-7, the V gene TRBV7-2; TRBD2 agrees at 9 bases. The germline gives CDR1 SGHTA, CDR2 FQGNSA. V shed 5 bases, J shed 4 bases, and the junction held 9 bases outside the gene matches. CDR3 length equals 15 residues. CDR3: CASSITPGLAYEQYF. The DNA of the CDR3 is TGTGCCAGCAGCATAACCCCGGGACTAGCTTACGAGCAGTACTTC.

The DNA for the CDR3 is TGTGCCAGCAGCTTAGCCGGGACAGGGGGCATCTATGGCTACACCTTC. Residues: CASSLAGTGGIYGYTF. The chain employs TRBV7-9 and TRBJ1-2; 12 positions agree with TRBD1. Germline V lookup: CDR1 SEHNR, CDR2 FQNEAQ (reference sequence). Losses at the gene ends were 0 bases for V and 4 bases for J; bases not matched to a gene: 3. The CDR3 totals 16 residues.

The chain uses TRBV29-1 and TRBJ1-1; D unresolved. Germline loops: CDR1 SQVTM, CDR2 ANQGSEA. This CDR3 is built from 14 residues. V was cut by 6 bases and J by 0 bases, with 14 bases left in between. The CDR3: CSVTVGGVNTEAFF. CDR3 sequence (DNA): TGCAGCGTAACTGTCGGAGGTGTGAACACTGAAGCTTTCTTT. Based on the CDR3 plus reference TRBV29-1 and TRBJ1-1, the full variable domain is SAVISQKPSRDICQRGTSLTIQCQVDSQVTMMFWYRQQPGQSLTLIATANQGSEATYESGFVIDKFPISRPNLTFSTLTVSNMSPEDSSIYLCSVTVGGVNTEAFFGQGTRLTVV.

V is TRBV5-4 and J is TRBJ1-1, with 7 bases that match TRBD1. Trimming cost V 2 bases and J 3 bases; bases outside gene matches: 4. The CDR3 totals 14 residues. Germline loops: CDR1 SGHNT, CDR2 YYREEE (reference sequence). DNA of the CDR3: TGTGCCAGCAGCTTCGGCAGGGGGGACACTGAAGCTTTCTTT. Residues: CASSFGRGDTEAFF.

This chain joins TRBV2 and TRBJ2-1; D not resolved. This CDR3 region has 13 residues. Per germline, CDR1 SNHLY and CDR2 FYNNEI. The ends were cut back, 5 bases at V and 6 bases at J, with 11 bases in the middle. CDR3 loop: CASSPWQINEQFF. CDR3 bases: TGTGCCAGCAGTCCCTGGCAGATCAATGAGCAGTTCTTC.

This sequence joins TRBV7-2 and TRBJ2-1, with 11 bases that match TRBD2. The junction had 1 base not matched to a gene; V was cut back by 1 base and J by 8 bases. Germline lookup yields CDR1 SGHTA and CDR2 FQGNSA. The CDR3 length is 14 residues. The DNA of the CDR3 is TGTGCCAGCAGCTTAGTTAGCGGGGGGGATGAGCAGTTCTTC. It specifies CASSLVSGGDEQFF.

The gene calls are TRBV28 and TRBJ2-1, with a possible D match to TRBD2 (6 bases). V lost 3 bases, J lost 4 bases, and 10 bases lay in between. The germline CDR1 and CDR2 sequences are MDHEN and SYDVKM. The CDR3 spans 14 residues. Written as DNA, the CDR3 is TGTGCCAGCAGTTTGGGAGGAGTGTACAATGAGCAGTTCTTC. Protein sequence: CASSLGGVYNEQFF. The variable domain in full, completed from reference TRBV28 and TRBJ2-1, reads DVKVTQSSRYLVKRTGEKVFLECVQDMDHENMFWYRQDPGLGLRLIYFSYDVKMKEKGDIPEGYSVSREKKERFSLILESASTNQTSMYLCASSLGGVYNEQFFGPGTRLTVL.

CDR3 sequence (DNA): TGTGCCAGCAGGGGCCATTACAAGAGTGAAGCTTTCTTT. This translates into CASRGHYKSEAFF. The V and J genes are TRBV6-6 and TRBJ1-1; D remains unclear. The CDR3 totals 13 residues. CDR1 and CDR2 from the germline V gene are MNHNY and SVGAGI (reference sequence). V lost 6 bases, J lost 7 bases, and 15 bases lay in between.

The CDR3 loop reads CASSQEPGTVYGYTF. DNA for the CDR3: TGTGCCAGCAGCCAAGAGCCCGGGACAGTCTATGGCTACACCTTC. The chain employs TRBV4-2 and TRBJ1-2; 7 bases fit TRBD1. Germline V gives CDR1 LGHNA, CDR2 YNFKEQ. This CDR3 has 15 residues. After removal of 0 bases from V and 4 bases from J, the junction contained 5 bases not matched to a gene.

This clone has just a few counts. In DNA form, the CDR3 reads TGTGCCAGCACCGACAGGCGTAGCTCCTACGAGCAGTACTTC. It encodes CASTDRRSSYEQYF. V gene TRBV28 combines with J gene TRBJ2-5; D may be TRBD1 (6 bases). The J call may be incorrect, as the DNA end agrees better with TRBJ2-7. Germline V gives CDR1 MDHEN, CDR2 SYDVKM. This CDR3 is 14 amino acids long.

Regarding this clone: A read error may account for a junction end that differs from germline. The same CDR3 arises from other DNA sequences in this sample as well. V usage is TRBV6-5 and J usage is TRBJ2-2; TRBD1 matches at 9 bases. Per the germline V gene, CDR1 is MNHEY and CDR2 is SVGAGI. The CDR3 runs to 14 residues. The CDR3 region has the DNA TGTGCCAGCAGGGACAGGGGACACACCGGAGAGCTGTTTTTT. The encoded protein is CASRDRGHTGELFF.

The genes are TRBV28 and TRBJ1-2; D remains unclear. The V end was cut by 5 bases, the J end by 5 bases, with 9 bases between. The CDR3 has 12 residues. Germline CDR1 is MDHEN and CDR2 is SYDVKM. Here the CDR3 DNA reads TGTGCCAGCAGTCACCAGATTTATGGCTACACCTTC. It is translated as CASSHQIYGYTF.

This clone was picked up many times. The chain joins TRBV6-1 to TRBJ2-3; TRBD1 matches 7 bases. The CDR3 is 15 residues long. V dropped 1 base and J dropped 2; count of bases not matched to a gene: 3. Looked up from germline, CDR1 is MNHNS and CDR2 is SASEGT. CDR3 residues: CASSEGQGHTDTQYF. Here the CDR3 DNA reads TGTGCCAGCAGTGAAGGACAGGGCCACACAGATACGCAGTATTTT.

This chain uses TRBV7-8 with TRBJ2-6; the match to TRBD1 covers 8 bases. J lost 3 bases, V lost 5 bases, and 3 bases had no gene match. Germline V gives CDR1 SGHVS, CDR2 FQNEAQ. CDR3 length: 15 amino acids. DNA of the CDR3: TGTGCCAGCAGCAGGACAGGGAATGGGGCCAACGTCCTGACTTTC. Protein sequence: CASSRTGNGANVLTF.

The J gene is TRBJ1-4, the V gene TRBV15; D possibly corresponds to TRBD1 (5 bases). Trimming left V 0 bases short and J 7 bases short, with 9 bases between. This CDR3 region has 14 residues. CDR1 LNHNV and CDR2 YYDKDF come from the germline V gene (reference sequence). The CDR3 nucleotides are TGTGCCACCAGCAGAGATCTAGGGGTTGAAAAACTGTTTTTT. This codes for CATSRDLGVEKLFF.

The chain links TRBV7-8 to TRBJ2-1; 12 bases match TRBD2. The CDR3 consists of 17 residues. J was trimmed by 8 bases and V by 2 bases; bases with no gene match: 10. Germline V gene sequence: CDR1 SGHVS, CDR2 FQNEAQ. CDR3 sequence reads: CASSLLGASGRGYEQFF. CDR3 nucleotide sequence: TGTGCCAGCAGCTTACTCGGGGCTAGCGGGAGGGGCTATGAGCAGTTCTTC.

This sequence joins TRBV5-5 and TRBJ2-7; TRBD1 might be the D (5 bases). V lost 3 bases and J 7 bases, leaving 17 bases between the germline ends. Per the germline V gene, CDR1 is SGHKS and CDR2 is YYEKEE (reference sequence). This CDR3 comprises 14 residues. Here the CDR3 DNA reads TGTGCCAGCAGCTCCATGCAGGGTTTGGTGGAGCAGTACTTC. Protein product: CASSSMQGLVEQYF.

This clone appeared a few times. The chain has TRBV29-1 and TRBJ2-1, with 7 bases fitting TRBD1. V trimming: 1 base; J trimming: 2 bases; junction bases outside the gene matches: 2. The CDR3 length is 14 residues. CDR1 SQVTM and CDR2 ANQGSEA come from the germline V gene. The CDR3 region has the DNA TGCAGCGTTGAAGGGCAGGGGGCCTACAATGAGCAGTTCTTC. It codes for CSVEGQGAYNEQFF.

J is TRBJ2-7 and V is TRBV7-6; 8 bases match TRBD2. Losses at the gene ends were 5 bases for V and 0 bases for J; bases not matched to a gene: 9. The CDR3 totals 16 residues. CDR1 SGHVS and CDR2 FNYEAQ come from the germline V gene. The CDR3: CASSPRGSGNSYEQYF. In DNA, the CDR3 is TGTGCCAGCAGCCCCCGGGGTAGCGGGAACTCCTACGAGCAGTACTTC.

This clone has a handful of counts. The rearrangement uses TRBV28 and TRBJ1-3; tentatively, D is TRBD1 (6 bases). The CDR3 has 16 amino acids. Trimming cost V 3 bases and J 0 bases, with 12 bases left between them. CDR1 and CDR2 (germline): MDHEN, SYDVKM. In DNA, the CDR3 is TGTGCCAGCAGTTTTTCAGGGGCGAACTCTGGAAACACCATATATTTT. Translated, it gives CASSFSGANSGNTIYF.

The rearrangement uses TRBV28 and TRBJ1-4; maybe TRBD1 (5 bases). CDR1 MDHEN and CDR2 SYDVKM come from the germline V gene. This CDR3 comprises 14 residues. Trimming took 2 bases from V and 8 from J, leaving 12 bases between them. The DNA for the CDR3 is TGTGCCAGCAGTTTAGGCGGGGGAGGGGAAAAACTGTTTTTT. Its protein product is CASSLGGGGEKLFF.

The CDR3 here is CASSIGGGLAEQFF. The CDR3, as DNA: TGTGCCAGTAGTATAGGGGGGGGGCTGGCGGAGCAGTTCTTC. The V and J genes are TRBV19 and TRBJ2-1, with a weak D call TRBD2 (7 bases). Germline V gene lookup returns CDR1 LNHDA and CDR2 SQIVND (reference sequence). V lost 1 base to trimming and J lost 10 bases, with 14 bases between them. The CDR3 is 14 amino acids.